The T cell receptor (beta chain) under discussion was sequenced for a study of CD8+CD57+ T cells in acquired aplastic anemia. Study-level information: CD4+ and CD8+ cells, once sorted, gave DNA averaging approximately 3.3 ug.

Genomic DNA provided the template from which TCR beta VDJ and CDR3 profiles were obtained. TCRdb fed the reads into MiXCR, producing one record per CDR3 protein. The data hold 400,000 to 450,000 distinct CDR3 sequences, with about two thirds observed a single time. This clonotype has just a few counts. CDR1 is SGHDT, CDR2 YYEEEE, per germline. Between the trimmed V and J ends, which lost 0 bases and 4 bases, there was a span of 5 bases. The CDR3 consists of 14 residues. The chain is built from TRBV5-6 and TRBJ1-6; no reliable D call. Sequencing was performed on sorted CD4+, CD8+, or CD8+CD57+ T cells (not recorded which) from PBMCs. This sequence originates from a human donor in good health, serving as a control. CDR3: CASSLAGYNSPLHF. The DNA for the CDR3 is TGTGCCAGCAGCTTGGCGGGGTATAATTCACCCCTCCACTTT.